The text below deals with one T cell receptor (beta chain). From germline, CDR1 is SNHLY and CDR2 FYNNEI. V was pared by 7 bases and J by 0 bases, with 12 bases between. The CDR3 covers 15 residues. These data come from a study of control samples from healthy donors and cancer patients. Only in-frame clones appear in the TCRdb table, and some are missing; sequencing was by immunoSEQ multiplex PCR. The data hold some 120,000 clones, with around 87% observed a single time. This clonotype was sampled from a woman between 45 and 65 years old with colorectal cancer. This chain connects TRBV2 to TRBJ2-2; a weak D match, TRBD2 (7 bases). Source material: PBMCs. DNA for the CDR3: TGTGCCAGCAAGGGAGGGGGGTCGAACACCGGGGAGCTGTTTTTT. Translation gives CASKGGGSNTGELFF.